Each of the 10 T cell receptor beta chains below was sequenced from the same sample in a study of T cell clonality in common variable immunodeficiency. Their antigen targets remain unknown. The data were produced by immunoSEQ multiplex PCR, yet TCRdb's version contains in-frame clones alone and is incomplete. The sample presents about 19,000 clones, none singletons. General observations from the study: Fewer deletions and N-nucleotide insertions were reportedly seen in common variable immunodeficiency TCR beta sequences.

The sequenced sample consisted of peripheral blood mononuclear cells. These receptors originate from a human donor with common variable immunodeficiency.

With respect to this clone: The read halts 3 residues ahead of the CDR3 end, with the missing end drawn from the germline J gene. The chain couples TRBV7-8 to TRBJ2-7; no clear D gene. The length of the CDR3 is 14 residues. V lost 0 bases and J 2 bases, leaving 8 bases between the germline ends. Germline V gene data show CDR1 as SGHVS and CDR2 as FQNEAQ. The CDR3 region is CASSLAPPAYEQYF. Partial CDR3 DNA: TGTGCCAGCAGCTTAGCCCCTCCGGCCTACGAG.

This clone was recorded at least ten times. The read falls 3 residues short of the CDR3 end, and the missing part is taken from the germline J gene. The chain has TRBV20-1 and TRBJ1-1; D not certain. Germline values: CDR1 DFQATT, CDR2 SNEGSKA (reference sequence). The CDR3 totals 15 residues. V lost 6 bases and J 0 bases, leaving 17 bases between the germline ends. CDR3 residues: CSAKGLGHLNTEAFF. CDR3 bases read: TGCAGTGCCAAGGGCCTTGGGCACCTGAACACTGAA.

In the case of this clone: The CDR3 end falls 3 residues outside the read, so it is completed with the germline J gene. This chain uses TRBV7-9 with TRBJ2-7, with 10 bases identical to TRBD2. The ends lost 5 bases at V and 5 bases at J; junction bases unmatched: 9. In germline, CDR1 is SEHNR, CDR2 FQNEAQ (reference sequence). This CDR3 spans 15 amino acids. The CDR3 DNA, read in part, is TGTGCCAGCAGCACGACTCTAGCGGGAGCGGACGAG. It encodes CASSTTLAGADE. The full CDR3 sequence reads CASSTTLAGADEQYF.

The table lists this clone with many counts. The CDR3 end is not reached by the read, which stops 3 residues before it; the germline J gene fills it in. The gene calls are TRBV18 and TRBJ2-5; 8 bases map to TRBD1. Germline V gives CDR1 KGHSH, CDR2 LQKENI. V was pared by 3 bases and J by 1 base, with 4 bases of the junction left unmatched. The CDR3 sequence is 15 residues long. CDR3 amino acids: CASSPFGTGQETQYF. The covered CDR3 bases are TGTGCCAGCTCACCTTTCGGGACAGGCCAAGAGACC.

Concerning this clone: The read stops 3 residues short of the end of the CDR3; the missing end is completed from the germline J gene. This chain joins TRBV30 and TRBJ2-1; 9 bases match TRBD2. From germline, CDR1 is GTSNPN and CDR2 SVGIG (reference sequence). The V and J ends lost 4 bases and 8 bases, in that order; junction bases with no gene match: 15. CDR3 length equals 16 residues. CDR3 loop: CAWTDARRAGGDEQFF. The sequenced part of the CDR3 DNA is TGTGCCTGGACCGACGCCAGGAGGGCGGGGGGGGATGAG.

In regard to this clone: The read terminates 3 residues ahead of where the CDR3 ends, so the germline J gene completes it. The chain employs TRBV11-2 and TRBJ2-1, with D possibly TRBD1 on 6 matching bases. V was shortened by 5 bases and J by 9 bases, with 8 bases between the two germline ends. CDR1 SGHAT and CDR2 FQNNGV come from the germline V gene. CDR3 length equals 11 residues. Partial CDR3 DNA: TGTGCCAGCAGCCAAGGGGGTGAG. It encodes CASSQGGE. The CDR3 reads in full as CASSQGGEQFF. The entire variable domain, with the rest obtained from reference TRBV11-2 and TRBJ2-1, is as follows: EAGVAQSPRYKIIEKRQSVAFWCNPISGHATLYWYQQILGQGPKLLIQFQNNGVVDDSQLPKDRFSAERLKGVDSTLKIQPAKLEDSAVYLCASSQGGEQFFGPGTRLTVL.

As concerns this clone: From the germline J gene comes the end of the CDR3, since the read stops 3 residues before it. The J gene is TRBJ2-5, the V gene TRBV7-7, with 8 bases matching TRBD1. V was clipped by 5 bases and J by 4 bases; unmatched bases: 9. Per the germline V gene, CDR1 is SSHAT and CDR2 is FNYEAQ (reference sequence). The CDR3 extends over 15 amino acids. CDR3 sequence: CASSAGTGVLETQYF. CDR3 DNA, as far as it was read: TGTGCCAGCAGCGCCGGGACAGGAGTATTAGAGACC. Using reference TRBV7-7 and TRBJ2-5 for the parts outside the CDR3, the full variable domain is GAGVSQSPRYKVTKRGQDVTLRCDPISSHATLYWYQQALGQGPEFLTYFNYEAQPDKSGLPSDRFSAERPEGSISTLTIQRTEQRDSAMYRCASSAGTGVLETQYFGPGTRLLVL.

This clone was seen a few times. Read data end 3 residues before the CDR3 end; the end is taken from the germline J gene. This chain links TRBV19 with TRBJ2-7, with a weak D call TRBD1 (6 bases). This CDR3 has 13 residues. Germline-derived CDR1 and CDR2 are LNHDA and SQIVND (reference sequence). Trimming pared 6 bases from V and 1 base from J, leaving 10 bases between. The DNA read from the CDR3 is TGTGCCAGTAGGGGGGACACTTCCTACGAG. Protein product: CASRGDTSYE. The whole CDR3 region reads CASRGDTSYEQYF.

This clone was observed many times. Read sequence stops 3 residues before the CDR3 end, and the germline J gene provides the missing end. This chain links TRBV4-1 with TRBJ1-1; possible D gene TRBD1, 6 bases. The CDR3 loop spans 13 amino acids. The germline CDR1 and CDR2 sequences are MGHRA and YSYEKL. Trimming stripped 5 bases from V and 1 base from J, with 8 bases between. The DNA read from the CDR3 is TGCGCCAGCAGCACGGGACAGAACACTGAA. This sequence encodes CASSTGQNTE. The CDR3, in full, reads CASSTGQNTEAFF.

Concerning this clone: The CDR3 goes on 3 residues after the read ends, and that part is filled in from the germline J gene. J is TRBJ2-7 and V is TRBV10-3; D remains ambiguous. From germline, CDR1 is ENHRY and CDR2 SYGVKD. V was shortened by 3 bases and J by 0 bases, with 9 bases between the two germline ends. CDR3 size: 14 residues. The sequenced CDR3 bases are TGTGCCATCAGTGAAAAGGGTAGCTCCTACGAG. Its translation: CAISEKGSSYE. The whole CDR3 is CAISEKGSSYEQYF.